The source of this T cell receptor (beta chain) is a study of tumor-infiltrating lymphocytes in localized non-small cell lung cancer. Study-wide context: Some samples were collected after neoadjuvant chemotherapy; smokers, never-smokers and several histologies were included.

Generated by immunoSEQ multiplex PCR, the TCRdb table keeps only in-frame clones and is missing some. The sample has more than 20,000 clones, 73% seen once. This CDR3 has 15 amino acids. The ends were cut back, 5 bases at V and 0 bases at J, with 9 bases in the middle. From germline, CDR1 is SGHRS and CDR2 YFSETQ. This clone has just one count. The genes are TRBV5-1 and TRBJ2-6, with D perhaps TRBD1 (6 bases). The source of this sequence is a human donor with non-small cell lung cancer. The sample consisted of lung tumor tissue. The CDR3 coding sequence is TGCGCCAGCAGGGCGGACAGCTCTGGGGCCAACGTCCTGACTTTC. Its translation: CASRADSSGANVLTF.